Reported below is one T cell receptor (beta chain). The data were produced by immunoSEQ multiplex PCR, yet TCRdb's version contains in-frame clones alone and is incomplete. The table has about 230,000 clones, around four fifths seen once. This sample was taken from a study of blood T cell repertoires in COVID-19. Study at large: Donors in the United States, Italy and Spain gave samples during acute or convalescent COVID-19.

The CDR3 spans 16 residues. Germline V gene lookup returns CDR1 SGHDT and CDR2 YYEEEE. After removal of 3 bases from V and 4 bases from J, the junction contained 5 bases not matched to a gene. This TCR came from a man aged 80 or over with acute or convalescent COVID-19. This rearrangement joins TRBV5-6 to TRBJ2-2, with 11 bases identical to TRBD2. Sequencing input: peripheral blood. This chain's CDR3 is CASSSPSGGFTGELFF. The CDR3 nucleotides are TGTGCCAGCAGCTCCCCTAGCGGGGGGTTCACCGGGGAGCTGTTTTTT.